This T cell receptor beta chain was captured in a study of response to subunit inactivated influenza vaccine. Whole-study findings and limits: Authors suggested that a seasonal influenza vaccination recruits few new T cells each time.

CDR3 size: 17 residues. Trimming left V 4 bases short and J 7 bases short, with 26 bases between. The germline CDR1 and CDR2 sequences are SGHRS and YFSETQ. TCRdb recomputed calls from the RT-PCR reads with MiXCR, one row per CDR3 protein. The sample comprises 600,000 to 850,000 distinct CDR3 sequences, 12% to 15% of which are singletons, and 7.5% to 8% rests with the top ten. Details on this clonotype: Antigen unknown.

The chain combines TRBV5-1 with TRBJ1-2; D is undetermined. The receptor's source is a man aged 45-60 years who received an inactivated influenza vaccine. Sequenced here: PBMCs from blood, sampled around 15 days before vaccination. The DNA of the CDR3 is TGCGCCAGCAGCCCCGGACGGACGGCTTTTTTGGCGAGTGGCTACACCTTC. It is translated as CASSPGRTAFLASGYTF. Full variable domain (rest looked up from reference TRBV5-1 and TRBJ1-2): KAGVTQTPRYLIKTRGQQVTLSCSPISGHRSVSWYQQTPGQGLQFLFEYFSETQRNKGNFPGRFSGRQFSNSRSEMNVSTLELGDSALYLCASSPGRTAFLASGYTFGSGTRLTVV.